Listed below are T cell receptor beta chains from one sample, sequenced in a study of Tregs in tolerant kidney transplant recipients. Sequenced by immunoSEQ multiplex PCR; TCRdb stores in-frame clones only, minus some. The sample consists of about 21,000 clones, over 70% of them appearing once. Here the sequenced sample was CD8+ T cells from blood (PBMCs), taken 6 months after the transplant. The receptor set was obtained from a human patient who received a combined kidney and bone marrow transplant. Some T cells may be the graft donor's. The CDR3 runs from the conserved cysteine through the conserved F or W. Fields, in order: CDR3 protein, CDR3 DNA, V gene, clone size, J gene, D gene. The D gene is left open where the match is weak. Clone sizes are given selectively: once, few, many, or a class where the clone is expanded.

CDR3: CAWSPGQGNTEAFF
DNA: TGTGCCTGGAGCCCCGGACAGGGGAACACTGAAGCTTTCTTT
V: TRBV30
size: -
J: TRBJ1-1
D: TRBD1

CDR3: CASSIAGTGTQYF
DNA: TGTGCCAGTAGTATAGCGGGGACAGGGACGCAGTATTTT
V: TRBV19
size: -
J: TRBJ2-3
D: TRBD1

CDR3: CASRDRDRPSTIYGYTF
DNA: TGTGCCAGCAGAGATAGGGACAGGCCCTCTACAATCTATGGCTACACCTTC
V: TRBV5-6
size: -
J: TRBJ1-2
D: TRBD1

CDR3: CASSQEGGDYGYTF
DNA: TGCGCCAGCAGCCAAGAAGGCGGTGACTATGGCTACACCTTC
V: TRBV4-1
size: once
J: TRBJ1-2
D: -

CDR3: CAWSAGGEYEQYF
DNA: TGTGCCTGGAGTGCGGGGGGAGAGTACGAGCAGTACTTC
V: TRBV30
size: -
J: TRBJ2-7
D: TRBD2

CDR3: CASSFGTSGYEQYF
DNA: TGTGCCAGCAGTTTCGGGACTAGCGGCTACGAGCAGTACTTC
V: TRBV27
size: few
J: TRBJ2-7
D: TRBD2

CDR3: CAGRQVDNYGYTF
DNA: TGTGCCGGAAGACAGGTGGATAACTATGGCTACACCTTC
V: TRBV2
size: -
J: TRBJ1-2
D: -

CDR3: CASGNGLAGSEQYF
DNA: TGCGCCAGCGGCAATGGACTAGCGGGAAGCGAGCAGTACTTC
V: TRBV5-5
size: -
J: TRBJ2-7
D: TRBD2

CDR3: CASRPGQNFGYTF
DNA: TGTGCCAGCAGACCGGGACAAAATTTTGGCTACACCTTC
V: TRBV6-4
size: -
J: TRBJ1-2
D: -

CDR3: CSANPGASGADTQYF
DNA: TGCAGCGCCAACCCTGGGGCTAGCGGGGCAGATACGCAGTATTTT
V: TRBV29-1
size: -
J: TRBJ2-3
D: TRBD2

CDR3: CATSSGAGDGSPLHF
DNA: TGTGCCACCAGCAGTGGGGCAGGGGACGGGTCACCCCTCCACTTT
V: TRBV15
size: medium-sized
J: TRBJ1-6
D: -

CDR3: CASSLMTGGGEGYTF
DNA: TGTGCCAGCAGCTTAATGACAGGGGGGGGAGAAGGCTACACCTTC
V: TRBV13
size: once
J: TRBJ1-2
D: TRBD1

CDR3: CASSMNIPTYEQYF
DNA: TGTGCCAGTAGTATGAACATACCCACCTACGAGCAGTACTTC
V: TRBV19
size: medium-sized
J: TRBJ2-7
D: -

CDR3: CASSLETGGPDTQYF
DNA: TGTGCCAGCAGCTTGGAGACAGGGGGCCCAGATACGCAGTATTTT
V: TRBV5-6
size: -
J: TRBJ2-3
D: TRBD1

CDR3: CASSPDRGFGEQYF
DNA: TGTGCCAGCAGCCCAGACAGGGGGTTTGGCGAGCAGTACTTC
V: TRBV13
size: -
J: TRBJ2-7
D: TRBD1

CDR3: CATSRDRSGADEQFF
DNA: TGTGCCACCAGCAGAGATCGGTCAGGGGCCGATGAGCAGTTCTTC
V: TRBV15
size: -
J: TRBJ2-1
D: -

CDR3: CASSGPDSIRHF
DNA: TGTGCCAGCAGCGGTCCGGACAGTATAAGGCACTTC
V: TRBV7-9
size: -
J: TRBJ2-7
D: -

CDR3: CASSLGQGDYGYTF
DNA: TGTGCCAGCAGCTTGGGACAGGGAGACTATGGCTACACCTTC
V: TRBV7-9
size: -
J: TRBJ1-2
D: TRBD1

CDR3: CASREQGTDGYGYTF
DNA: TGTGCCAGCAGAGAACAGGGGACGGATGGGTATGGCTACACCTTC
V: TRBV6-5
size: -
J: TRBJ1-2
D: TRBD1

CDR3: CASSPGTAYNEQFF
DNA: TGTGCCAGCAGCCCCGGGACAGCCTACAATGAGCAGTTCTTC
V: TRBV5-4
size: -
J: TRBJ2-1
D: TRBD1

CDR3: CASRRGAGQPSRPGELFF
DNA: TGTGCCAGCAGGCGAGGGGCCGGACAGCCAAGTCGGCCCGGGGAGCTGTTTTTT
V: TRBV27
size: -
J: TRBJ2-2
D: -

CDR3: CATRPGSNQPQHF
DNA: TGTGCCACCCGCCCCGGGAGCAATCAGCCCCAGCATTTT
V: TRBV10-3
size: -
J: TRBJ1-5
D: -

CDR3: CASSGTSGGADTQYF
DNA: TGTGCCAGCAGTGGGACTAGCGGGGGGGCAGATACGCAGTATTTT
V: TRBV6-1
size: -
J: TRBJ2-3
D: TRBD2

CDR3: CASRDSRGWQETQYF
DNA: TGTGCCAGCAGGGATTCGAGGGGGTGGCAAGAGACCCAGTACTTC
V: TRBV2
size: -
J: TRBJ2-5
D: -

CDR3: CASSQDRGQGEGNQPQHF
DNA: TGCGCCAGCAGCCAAGATCGAGGACAGGGGGAGGGCAATCAGCCCCAGCATTTT
V: TRBV4-1
size: -
J: TRBJ1-5
D: TRBD1

CDR3: CASSQDRGLVGETQYF
DNA: TGCGCCAGCAGCCAAGATCGGGGACTAGTAGGAGAGACCCAGTACTTC
V: TRBV4-3
size: -
J: TRBJ2-5
D: TRBD2

CDR3: CASSKRGHTNTEAFF
DNA: TGTGCCAGTAGTAAGAGGGGACATACGAACACTGAAGCTTTCTTT
V: TRBV19
size: -
J: TRBJ1-1
D: -

CDR3: CASSLEYNQPQHF
DNA: TGTGCCAGCAGCTTAGAGTACAATCAGCCCCAGCATTTT
V: TRBV11-2
size: -
J: TRBJ1-5
D: -

CDR3: CASSLRSIDNEQFF
DNA: TGTGCCAGCAGCTTGAGATCTATTGACAATGAGCAGTTCTTC
V: TRBV5-4
size: -
J: TRBJ2-1
D: -

CDR3: CASSHRRGLGEETQYF
DNA: TGTGCCAGCAGCCATCGGCGGGGCCTCGGAGAAGAGACCCAGTACTTC
V: TRBV14
size: -
J: TRBJ2-5
D: -

CDR3: CASGATYEQYF
DNA: TGTGCGTCAGGGGCTACCTACGAGCAGTACTTC
V: TRBV2
size: -
J: TRBJ2-7
D: -

CDR3: CASSLDQGPGGYTF
DNA: TGTGCCAGCAGCTTAGATCAGGGGCCGGGAGGCTACACCTTC
V: TRBV5-4
size: few
J: TRBJ1-2
D: -

CDR3: CASSVFSGNEQYF
DNA: TGTGCCAGCAGCGTGTTTAGCGGGAACGAGCAGTACTTC
V: TRBV7-6
size: -
J: TRBJ2-7
D: TRBD2

CDR3: CASSPRGLAGPNSYNEQFF
DNA: TGTGCCAGCAGCCCGAGGGGGCTAGCGGGGCCAAATTCCTACAATGAGCAGTTCTTC
V: TRBV5-6
size: once
J: TRBJ2-1
D: TRBD2

CDR3: CASSPPGIRGGYTF
DNA: TGTGCCAGCTCACCGCCCGGGATCAGGGGAGGCTACACCTTC
V: TRBV18
size: -
J: TRBJ1-2
D: -

CDR3: CASSMGSSYEQYF
DNA: TGTGCCAGCAGTATGGGGAGCTCCTACGAGCAGTACTTC
V: TRBV6-1
size: -
J: TRBJ2-7
D: -

CDR3: CASSQVSSSYNEQFF
DNA: TGTGCCAGCAGCCAAGTTTCCAGTTCCTACAATGAGCAGTTCTTC
V: TRBV14
size: -
J: TRBJ2-1
D: -

CDR3: CASSQEWLSNQPQHF
DNA: TGTGCCAGCAGCCAAGAATGGCTCAGCAATCAGCCCCAGCATTTT
V: TRBV4-2
size: -
J: TRBJ1-5
D: -

CDR3: CASSLAGYDTQYF
DNA: TGTGCCAGCAGTCTAGCGGGGTATGATACGCAGTATTTT
V: TRBV7-9
size: -
J: TRBJ2-3
D: TRBD2

CDR3: CASSLDRSEAFF
DNA: TGTGCCAGCAGTTTGGACAGGAGTGAAGCTTTCTTT
V: TRBV2
size: few
J: TRBJ1-1
D: TRBD1

CDR3: CACIAGGPGTQYF
DNA: TGTGCCTGCATAGCGGGGGGGCCAGGTACGCAGTATTTT
V: TRBV11-2
size: -
J: TRBJ2-3
D: TRBD2

CDR3: CASAPSRDRHTEAFF
DNA: TGTGCTAGTGCCCCGTCCCGGGACAGACACACTGAAGCTTTCTTT
V: TRBV12-5
size: -
J: TRBJ1-1
D: TRBD1

CDR3: CASSQDGVAGDFWNEQFF
DNA: TGCGCCAGCAGCCAAGATGGGGTAGCGGGAGACTTCTGGAATGAGCAGTTCTTC
V: TRBV4-3
size: -
J: TRBJ2-1
D: TRBD2

CDR3: CASSSQANTGELFF
DNA: TGTGCCAGCAGCTCTCAGGCGAACACCGGGGAGCTGTTTTTT
V: TRBV4-2
size: once
J: TRBJ2-2
D: -

CDR3: CASSRNSSGGALGRQETQYF
DNA: TGCGCCAGCAGTCGGAATTCTAGCGGGGGGGCGCTGGGGCGACAAGAGACCCAGTACTTC
V: TRBV23-1
size: -
J: TRBJ2-5
D: TRBD2